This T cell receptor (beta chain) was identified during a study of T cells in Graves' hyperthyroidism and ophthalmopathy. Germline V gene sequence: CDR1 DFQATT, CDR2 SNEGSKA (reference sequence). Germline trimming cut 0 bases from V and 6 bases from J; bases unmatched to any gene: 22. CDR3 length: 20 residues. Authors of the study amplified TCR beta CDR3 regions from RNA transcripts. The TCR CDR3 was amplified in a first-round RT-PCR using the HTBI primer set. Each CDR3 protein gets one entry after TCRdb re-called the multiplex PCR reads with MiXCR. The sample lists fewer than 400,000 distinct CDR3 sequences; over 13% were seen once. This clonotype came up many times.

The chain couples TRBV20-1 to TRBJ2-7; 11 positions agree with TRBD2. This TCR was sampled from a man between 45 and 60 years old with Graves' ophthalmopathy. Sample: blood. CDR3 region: CSARDHSRLAGIQGGTEQYF. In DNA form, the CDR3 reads TGCAGTGCTAGAGACCATTCCCGACTAGCGGGAATCCAAGGGGGAACCGAGCAGTACTTC.